One T cell receptor beta chain is described in this entry. Authors' processing steps: Amplifying reference gene primers gave estimates of nucleated cell counts. Generated by immunoSEQ multiplex PCR, the TCRdb table keeps only in-frame clones and is missing some. V, J and clone size are taken as reported in that table, and D and trimming were inferred from the DNA itself. Of around 250,000 clones listed, 85% to 95% are singletons. Participant reports of clinical history set cohort assignment. Participants classified as exposed had met a COVID-19 case within 2 weeks before study entry. Germline assignment: CDR1 SGHNT and CDR2 YYREEE (reference sequence). This CDR3 has 17 residues. With V trimmed by 3 bases and J by 2 bases, 6 bases remained unmatched. The data belong to a study of blood T cell repertoires in COVID-19.

The genes are TRBV5-4 and TRBJ2-7, with 15 bases fitting TRBD2. This receptor was identified in a middle-aged man who had been exposed to COVID-19. Sequencing used PBMCs or T cells enriched from blood (not recorded which). Written as DNA, the CDR3 is TGTGCCAGCAGCTCCGGGACTAGCGGGAGGCCACCCTACGAGCAGTACTTC. This encodes CASSSGTSGRPPYEQYF.